This T cell receptor beta chain was obtained from a study of technical replicates of blood from a few donors. Assay: immunoSEQ multiplex PCR; the TCRdb copy retains only in-frame clones and omits some. The sample holds about 79,000 clones, approximately 92% seen once. After removal of 5 bases from V and 1 base from J, the junction contained 2 bases not matched to a gene. Germline V gene data show CDR1 as MGHRA and CDR2 as YSYEKL. This CDR3 contains 14 residues. V usage is TRBV4-1 and J usage is TRBJ1-5; 7 bases line up with TRBD1. This TCR came from a human donor in good health. Some clones in this sample may be carry-over from other donors' samples. The source material was T cells isolated from PBMCs. The CDR3, as DNA: TGCGCCAGCAGCACAGGGGCAAGCAATCAGCCCCAGCATTTT. Its protein product is CASSTGASNQPQHF.